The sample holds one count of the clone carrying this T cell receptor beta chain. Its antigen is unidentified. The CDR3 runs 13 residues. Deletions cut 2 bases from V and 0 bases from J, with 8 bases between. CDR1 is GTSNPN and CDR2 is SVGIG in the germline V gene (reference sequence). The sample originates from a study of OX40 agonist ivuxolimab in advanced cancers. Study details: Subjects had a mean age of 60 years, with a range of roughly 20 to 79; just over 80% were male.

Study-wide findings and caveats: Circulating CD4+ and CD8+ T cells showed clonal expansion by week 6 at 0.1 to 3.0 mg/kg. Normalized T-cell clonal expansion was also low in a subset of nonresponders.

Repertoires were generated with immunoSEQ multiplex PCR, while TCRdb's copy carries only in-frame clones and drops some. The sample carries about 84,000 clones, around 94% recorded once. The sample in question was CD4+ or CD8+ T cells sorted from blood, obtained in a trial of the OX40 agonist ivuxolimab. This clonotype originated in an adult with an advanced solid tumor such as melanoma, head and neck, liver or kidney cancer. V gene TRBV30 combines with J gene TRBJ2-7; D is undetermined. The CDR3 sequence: CAWSIGLSYEQYF. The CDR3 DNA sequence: TGTGCCTGGAGTATAGGCCTCTCCTACGAGCAGTACTTC. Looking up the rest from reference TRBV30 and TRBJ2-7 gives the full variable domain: SQTIHQWPATLVQPVGSPLSLECTVEGTSNPNLYWYRQAAGRGLQLLFYSVGIGQISSEVPQNLSASRPQDRQFILSSKKLLLSDSGFYLCAWSIGLSYEQYFGPGTRLTVT.